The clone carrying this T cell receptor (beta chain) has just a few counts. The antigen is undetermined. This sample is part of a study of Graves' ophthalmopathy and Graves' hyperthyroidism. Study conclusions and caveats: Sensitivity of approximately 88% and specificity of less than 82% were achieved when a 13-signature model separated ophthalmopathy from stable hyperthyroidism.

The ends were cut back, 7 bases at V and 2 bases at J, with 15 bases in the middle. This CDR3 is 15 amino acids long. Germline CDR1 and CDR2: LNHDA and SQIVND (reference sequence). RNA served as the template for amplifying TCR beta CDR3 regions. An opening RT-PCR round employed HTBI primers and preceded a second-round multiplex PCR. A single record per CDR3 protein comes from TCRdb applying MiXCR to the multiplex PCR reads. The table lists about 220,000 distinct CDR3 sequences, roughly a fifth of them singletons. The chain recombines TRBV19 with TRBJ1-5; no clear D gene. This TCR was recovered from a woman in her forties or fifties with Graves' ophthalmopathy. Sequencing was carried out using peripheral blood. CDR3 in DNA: TGTGCCAGTATTGGGCACCCGGTGGGCAATCAGCCCCAGCATTTT. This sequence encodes CASIGHPVGNQPQHF. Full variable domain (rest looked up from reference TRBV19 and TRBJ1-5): DGGITQSPKYLFRKEGQNVTLSCEQNLNHDAMYWYRQDPGQGLRLIYYSQIVNDFQKGDIAEGYSVSREKKESFPLTVTSAQKNPTAFYLCASIGHPVGNQPQHFGDGTRLSIL.